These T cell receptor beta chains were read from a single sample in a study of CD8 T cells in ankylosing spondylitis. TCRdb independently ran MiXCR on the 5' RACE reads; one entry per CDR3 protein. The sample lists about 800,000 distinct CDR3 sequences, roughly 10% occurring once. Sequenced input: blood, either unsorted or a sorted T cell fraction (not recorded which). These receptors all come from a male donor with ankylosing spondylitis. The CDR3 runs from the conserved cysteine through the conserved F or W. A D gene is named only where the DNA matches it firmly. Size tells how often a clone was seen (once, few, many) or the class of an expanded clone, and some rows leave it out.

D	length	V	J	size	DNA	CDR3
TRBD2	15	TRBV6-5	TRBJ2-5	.	TGTGCCAGCAGTTACCAGGCGGGAGCTAAGGAGACCCAGTACTTC	CASSYQAGAKETQYF
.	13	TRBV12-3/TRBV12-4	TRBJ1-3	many	TGTGCCAGCAGCTCTAACTCTGGAAACACCATATATTTT	CASSSNSGNTIYF
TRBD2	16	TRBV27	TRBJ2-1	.	TGTGCCTCTGCACAAAGAGGGCGGGAGAATCACAATGAGCAGTTCTTC	CASAQRGRENHNEQFF
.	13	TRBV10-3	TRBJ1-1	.	TGTGCCATCAGTGAGTCTTTGGACACTGAAGCTTTCTTT	CAISESLDTEAFF
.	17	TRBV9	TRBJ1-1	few	TGTGCCAGCAGCGCCGGATCGGGTAACAGTAGGAACACTGAAGCTTTCTTT	CASSAGSGNSRNTEAFF
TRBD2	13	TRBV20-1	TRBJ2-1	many	TGCAGTGCTACAGCGGGGCCTTACAATGAGCAGTTCTTC	CSATAGPYNEQFF
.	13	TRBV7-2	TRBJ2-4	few	TGTGCCAGCAGCCCCGGTCCTAAAAACATTCAGTACTTC	CASSPGPKNIQYF
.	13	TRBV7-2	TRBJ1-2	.	TGTGCCAGCAGCTTAGGGGCATCAAATGGCTACACCTTC	CASSLGASNGYTF
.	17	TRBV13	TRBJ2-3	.	TGTGCCAGCACCCTGCGAAAGGCAATCCCCCATACAGATACGCAGTATTTT	CASTLRKAIPHTDTQYF
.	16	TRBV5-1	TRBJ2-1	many	TGCGCCAGCAGTCCAAACCCGGGGAGCTCCTACAATGAGCAGTTCTTC	CASSPNPGSSYNEQFF
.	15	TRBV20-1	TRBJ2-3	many	TGCAGTGCTAGAAGATGGGGTCTTCTGGGAGATACGCAGTATTTT	CSARRWGLLGDTQYF
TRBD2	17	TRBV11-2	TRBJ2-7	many	TGTGCCAGCAGCTTAATTAGCGGGGGACCAAGCTCCTACGAGCAGTACTTC	CASSLISGGPSSYEQYF
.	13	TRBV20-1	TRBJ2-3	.	TGCAGTGCTAGGGCTTCCTACACAGATACGCAGTATTTT	CSARASYTDTQYF
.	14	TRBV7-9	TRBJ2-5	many	TGTGCCACCCGTCGGGGGGCTTACCAAGAGACCCAGTACTTC	CATRRGAYQETQYF
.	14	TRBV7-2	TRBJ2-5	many	TGTGCCAGCAGCGCCATGGTACATCAAGAGACCCAGTACTTC	CASSAMVHQETQYF
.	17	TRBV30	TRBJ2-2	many	TGTGCCTGGAGACGGACAGCCGTCGGCCTACCGACCGGGGAGCTGTTTTTT	CAWRRTAVGLPTGELFF
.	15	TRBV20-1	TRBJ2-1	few	TGCAGTGCCGAAAGTTACAGGACGGGCGGGAATGAGCAGTTCTTC	CSAESYRTGGNEQFF
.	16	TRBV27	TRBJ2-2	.	TGTGCCAGCAGTTTAGGGTTTGGCGCAGGAATCGAGGAGCTGTTTTTT	CASSLGFGAGIEELFF
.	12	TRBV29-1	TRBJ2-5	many	TGCAGCGTTGTTGGGGGCCAAGAGACCCAGTACTTC	CSVVGGQETQYF
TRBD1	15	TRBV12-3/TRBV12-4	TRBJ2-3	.	TGTGCCAGCAGTTTAGGGGGACAGGGGGAAGATACGCAGTATTTT	CASSLGGQGEDTQYF
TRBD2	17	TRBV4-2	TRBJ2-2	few	TGTGCCAGCAGCAAGGGACTAGCGGGAGCTAACACCGGGGAGCTGTTTTTT	CASSKGLAGANTGELFF
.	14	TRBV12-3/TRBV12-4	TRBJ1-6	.	TGTGCCAGCAGCCCACAGGGAGGCGGATCACCCCTCCACTTT	CASSPQGGGSPLHF
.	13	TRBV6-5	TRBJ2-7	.	TGTGCCAGCAGTTACTCGCACACGTACGAGCAGTACTTC	CASSYSHTYEQYF
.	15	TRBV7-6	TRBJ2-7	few	TGTGCCAGCAGCTTAGCGCTGGCTTACGCCTACGAGCAGTACTTC	CASSLALAYAYEQYF
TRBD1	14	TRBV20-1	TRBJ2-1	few	TGCAGGGGTGCCCCGGGACAGGGCCCTAATGAGCAGTTCTTC	CRGAPGQGPNEQFF
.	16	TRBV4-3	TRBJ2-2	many	TGCGCCAGCAGCTCCGGGACACTCATACTCACCGGGGAGCTGTTTTTT	CASSSGTLILTGELFF
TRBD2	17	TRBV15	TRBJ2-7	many	TGTGCCACCAGCAGAGGACTCGGGACTAGCGGATACTACGAGCAGTACTTC	CATSRGLGTSGYYEQYF
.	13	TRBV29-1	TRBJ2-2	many	TGCAGCGTTGGAGCAAAGTTCACCGGGGAGCTGTTTTTT	CSVGAKFTGELFF
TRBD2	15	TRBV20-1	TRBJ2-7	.	TGCAGTGCTGGGTGGGGGACTAGCGGGAGCTACGAGCAGTACTTC	CSAGWGTSGSYEQYF
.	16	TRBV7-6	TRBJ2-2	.	TGTGCCAGCAGCCCAGGAGGAAGGGCCAACACCGGGGAGCTGTTTTTT	CASSPGGRANTGELFF
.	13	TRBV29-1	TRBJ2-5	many	TGCAGCGTTGATCAGGGGTACCAAGAGACCCAGTACTTC	CSVDQGYQETQYF
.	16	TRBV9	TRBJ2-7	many	TGTGCCAGCAGCGTCGCCTCTAGTGGAGTGTCCTACGAGCAGTACTTC	CASSVASSGVSYEQYF
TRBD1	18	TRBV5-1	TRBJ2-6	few	TGCGCCAGCAGCCCGGACAGGGCGGGAATCTCTGGGGCCAACGTCCTGACTTTC	CASSPDRAGISGANVLTF
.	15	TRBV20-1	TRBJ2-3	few	TGCAGTGCTGGGGGCGGCGGGATGGGGGGAGATACGCAGTATTTT	CSAGGGGMGGDTQYF
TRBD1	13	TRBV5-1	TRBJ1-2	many	TGCGCCAGCAGCGAGGGGACAGGCTATGGCTACACCTTC	CASSEGTGYGYTF
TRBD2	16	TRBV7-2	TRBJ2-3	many	TGTGCCAGCAGCTTAGGACTAGCGGGAGCAGCTGATACGCAGTATTTT	CASSLGLAGAADTQYF
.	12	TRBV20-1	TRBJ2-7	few	TGCAGTGCTAGAGTCCCCCCCTACGAGCAGTACTTC	CSARVPPYEQYF
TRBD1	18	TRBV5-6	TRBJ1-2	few	TGTGCCAGCAGCTCCCGGGACAGGTCGCCCACTGTTAACTATGGCTACACCTTC	CASSSRDRSPTVNYGYTF
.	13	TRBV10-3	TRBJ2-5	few	TGTGCCATCAGTGGTGGATGGGGTGAGACCCAGTACTTC	CAISGGWGETQYF
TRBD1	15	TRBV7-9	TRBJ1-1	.	TGTGCCAGCAGTGACTCAGGACAGGGAGTCACTGAAGCTTTCTTT	CASSDSGQGVTEAFF